These 7 T cell receptor beta chains were sequenced from one sample in a study of T cell changes during pregnancy in multiple sclerosis. Sequencing used immunoSEQ multiplex PCR; TCRdb keeps in-frame clones, though not all of them. The table lists about 52,000 clones, about 92% of them singletons. The sample consisted of CD4+ T cells from peripheral blood mononuclear cells, taken before pregnancy. The source of these receptors is a female donor with multiple sclerosis, enrolled in a pregnancy study.

This chain links TRBV13 with TRBJ1-5; TRBD1 matches at 7 bases. V shed 5 bases and J 8 bases; nucleotides not matched to a gene: 6. This CDR3 is built from 13 residues. The V gene's germline CDR1 is PRHDT and CDR2 FYEKMQ (reference sequence). As DNA, the CDR3 is TGTGCCAGCAGCCTGGGACAGCGAGAGCCCCAGCATTTT. It translates to CASSLGQREPQHF.

V usage is TRBV12-5 and J usage is TRBJ1-2; a weak D match, TRBD1 (6 bases). V lost 5 bases and J lost 2, with 9 bases in between. This CDR3 is 13 amino acids long. The germline gives CDR1 LGHNT, CDR2 FRNRAP. The CDR3 DNA is TGTGCTAGTGGTCTTACAGGGAACTATGGCTACACCTTC. The encoded protein is CASGLTGNYGYTF. The full variable domain, rest sourced from reference TRBV12-5 and TRBJ1-2, is DARVTQTPRHKVTEMGQEVTMRCQPILGHNTVFWYRQTMMQGLELLAYFRNRAPLDDSGMPKDRFSAEMPDATLATLKIQPSEPRDSAVYFCASGLTGNYGYTFGSGTRLTVV.

The V call is TRBV15, the J call TRBJ1-2, with 8 bases matching TRBD1. The CDR3 runs 14 residues. J was trimmed by 5 bases and V by 4 bases; bases with no gene match: 6. Germline lookup yields CDR1 LNHNV and CDR2 YYDKDF (reference sequence). The CDR3 sequence: CATSKDRVGYGYTF. The CDR3 coding sequence is TGTGCCACCAGCAAGGACAGGGTGGGATATGGCTACACCTTC.

The chain combines TRBV6-5 with TRBJ2-3; TRBD1 matches 8 bases. The trim removed 6 bases at V and 0 bases at J, leaving 2 bases unmatched. This CDR3 is 14 amino acids long. CDR1 is MNHEY, CDR2 SVGAGI, per germline. CDR3 loop: CASRWTGSTDTQYF. In nucleotides, the CDR3 is TGTGCCAGCAGGTGGACAGGGAGCACAGATACGCAGTATTTT.

The J gene is TRBJ2-7, the V gene TRBV11-2; 7 bases line up with TRBD2. Looked up from germline, CDR1 is SGHAT and CDR2 is FQNNGV. The V gene end was trimmed by 5 bases and the J gene end by 2 bases; junction bases not matched to a gene: 15. The CDR3 spans 17 residues. The CDR3 here is CASSAGPPLAVAYEQYF. The CDR3 nucleotides read TGTGCCAGCAGCGCGGGTCCCCCTCTAGCGGTGGCCTACGAGCAGTACTTC.

V is TRBV11-2 and J is TRBJ1-4; possible D gene TRBD1, 5 bases. Trimming took 0 bases from V and 1 from J, leaving 18 bases between them. CDR1 and CDR2 (germline): SGHAT, FQNNGV. The CDR3 sequence is 19 residues long. CDR3 protein: CASSLDSMGGGGTNEKLFF. CDR3 DNA sequence: TGTGCCAGCAGCTTAGACTCAATGGGGGGGGGAGGAACTAATGAAAAACTGTTTTTT.

The chain has TRBV6-6 and TRBJ1-2; TRBD1 matches at 8 bases. With V trimmed by 6 bases and J by 0 bases, 9 bases remained unmatched. The length of the CDR3 is 16 residues. Germline CDR1 reads MNHNY; CDR2 reads SVGAGI (reference sequence). CDR3 amino acids: CASREGQAIANYGYTF. The CDR3, as DNA: TGTGCCAGCAGAGAGGGACAGGCGATAGCTAACTATGGCTACACCTTC.